Included here is one T cell receptor (beta chain) sequence, with context. These data are taken from a study of blood T cell repertoires in COVID-19. Turning to the study itself: COVID-19 samples collected from the United States, Italy and Spain covered acute and convalescent phases. The analysed material was cDNA or gDNA that came from T cells, B-cell-depleted T cells, or PBMCs.

This CDR3 has 14 amino acids. V shed 2 bases and J shed 3 bases, with 10 bases lying between them. Germline CDR1 reads SEHNR; CDR2 reads FQNEAQ (reference sequence). Original processing methods: Amplification with reference gene primers provided the estimates of nucleated cell counts. Assay used: immunoSEQ multiplex PCR; TCRdb lists only in-frame clones, some missing. V and J calls and clone size are as listed in that table; D and trimming were resolved from the DNA. Of fewer than 450,000 clones in the sample, about 87% were seen once. V gene TRBV7-9 combines with J gene TRBJ1-2, with a weak D call TRBD1 (6 bases). The sample taken for sequencing was peripheral blood. The receptor was derived from a woman aged 45-65 years with COVID-19, enrolled during active disease. The CDR3 here is CASSLQGRDYGYTF. The CDR3 DNA reads as TGTGCCAGCAGCTTACAGGGGCGTGACTATGGCTACACCTTC.